This TCR beta chain was sequenced in a study of technical replicates of blood from a few donors. Produced via immunoSEQ multiplex PCR; TCRdb's table is partial and in-frame only. The data contain approximately 51,000 clones, 93% of them singletons. The TCR sequence derives from a human donor in good health. Some clones in this sample may be carry-over from other donors' samples. Sequencing used PBMCs.

The CDR3 DNA reads as TGTGCCAGCAGGAATGGACACGGGGAGCAGTACTTC. This translates into CASRNGHGEQYF. The chain combines TRBV6-5 with TRBJ2-7; possible D gene TRBD1, 5 bases. This CDR3 is built from 12 residues. Germline V gene sequence: CDR1 MNHEY, CDR2 SVGAGI. V was shortened by 6 bases and J by 7 bases, with 13 bases between the two germline ends.